This TCR beta chain was found in a study of T cell changes during pregnancy in multiple sclerosis. The data were produced by immunoSEQ multiplex PCR, yet TCRdb's version contains in-frame clones alone and is incomplete. The sample gives 40,000 or so clones, roughly 91% of which show up once; roughly 6.1% is in the top ten. The CDR3 consists of 12 residues. Germline V gene lookup returns CDR1 MNHEY and CDR2 SVGAGI. V was trimmed by 5 bases and J by 6 bases, leaving 11 bases between them. This chain joins TRBV6-5 and TRBJ2-7; weak D call: TRBD2 (6 bases). The sample was CD8+ T cells from peripheral blood mononuclear cells, taken in the second trimester of pregnancy. The clonotype comes from a female donor with multiple sclerosis, enrolled in a pregnancy study. The CDR3 DNA sequence: TGTGCCAGCAGTCCGGGACTTCTCGAGCAGTACTTC. Its protein product is CASSPGLLEQYF.